A selection of T cell receptor beta chains follows, all from one sample in a study of T cells in Graves' hyperthyroidism and ophthalmopathy. TCRdb reanalysed the multiplex PCR reads using MiXCR and keeps one entry per CDR3 protein. This sample carries some 560,000 distinct CDR3 sequences, about 14% of them seen once, and the ten largest clones take approximately 15%. The source material was blood. Source of these receptors: a woman aged 40 to 50 with Graves' hyperthyroidism. The CDR3 runs from the conserved cysteine through the conserved F or W. Each record gives: D gene, V gene, clone size, CDR3 length, J gene, CDR3 protein, CDR3 DNA. The D gene is left open where the match is weak. Only part of the rows carry a size: once, few, many, or a class if the clone is expanded.

d_gene: TRBD1
v_gene: TRBV10-3
abundance: few
len: 18
j_gene: TRBJ2-3
CDR3aa: CAIRDPVGGQGGLDTQYF
CDR3nt: TGTGCCATAAGAGACCCTGTGGGAGGACAGGGAGGTCTAGATACGCAGTATTTT

d_gene: TRBD2
v_gene: TRBV9
abundance: -
len: 16
j_gene: TRBJ2-2
CDR3aa: CASSVLAGDYTGELFF
CDR3nt: TGTGCCAGCAGCGTATTGGCGGGAGACTACACCGGGGAGCTGTTTTTT

d_gene: -
v_gene: TRBV5-1
abundance: many
len: 16
j_gene: TRBJ1-4
CDR3aa: CASSLTGGRSNEKLFF
CDR3nt: TGCGCCAGCAGCTTGACAGGCGGCAGATCTAATGAAAAACTGTTTTTT

d_gene: TRBD2
v_gene: TRBV7-3
abundance: few
len: 15
j_gene: TRBJ2-7
CDR3aa: CASSSTSGRIIEQYF
CDR3nt: TGTGCCAGCAGCTCCACTAGCGGGAGGATTATCGAGCAGTACTTC

d_gene: -
v_gene: TRBV10-1
abundance: few
len: 14
j_gene: TRBJ2-7
CDR3aa: CASSDPGYPYEQYF
CDR3nt: TGCGCCAGCAGTGACCCGGGATACCCCTACGAGCAGTACTTC

d_gene: -
v_gene: TRBV27
abundance: many
len: 15
j_gene: TRBJ2-3
CDR3aa: CASSPRTTGTDTQYF
CDR3nt: TGTGCCAGCAGTCCAAGAACTACTGGCACAGATACGCAGTATTTT

d_gene: -
v_gene: TRBV20-1
abundance: many
len: 13
j_gene: TRBJ2-1
CDR3aa: CSARDTAYNEQFF
CDR3nt: TGCAGTGCTAGAGATACGGCCTACAATGAGCAGTTCTTC

d_gene: TRBD1
v_gene: TRBV30
abundance: -
len: 15
j_gene: TRBJ1-3
CDR3aa: CAWGRQTGEGNTIYF
CDR3nt: TGTGCCTGGGGACGCCAGACAGGGGAAGGAAACACCATATATTTT

d_gene: -
v_gene: TRBV20-1
abundance: many
len: 15
j_gene: TRBJ1-6
CDR3aa: CSARHRQWTDSPLHF
CDR3nt: TGCAGTGCGCGACACAGGCAGTGGACCGATTCACCCCTCCACTTT

d_gene: -
v_gene: TRBV20-1
abundance: few
len: 11
j_gene: TRBJ2-1
CDR3aa: CSAPRNNEQFF
CDR3nt: TGCAGTGCCCCTCGTAACAATGAGCAGTTCTTC

d_gene: TRBD2
v_gene: TRBV5-1
abundance: few
len: 16
j_gene: TRBJ2-3
CDR3aa: CASRPGLAGETDTQYF
CDR3nt: TGCGCCAGCAGACCTGGACTAGCGGGAGAAACAGATACGCAGTATTTT

d_gene: -
v_gene: TRBV18
abundance: many
len: 18
j_gene: TRBJ2-1
CDR3aa: CASSPDSIDTGWYNEQFF
CDR3nt: TGTGCCAGCTCACCAGACAGCATAGATACCGGGTGGTACAATGAGCAGTTCTTC

d_gene: -
v_gene: TRBV7-2
abundance: many
len: 17
j_gene: TRBJ1-1
CDR3aa: CASTSHPVGGMNTEAFF
CDR3nt: TGTGCCAGCACCTCTCATCCGGTAGGGGGTATGAACACTGAAGCTTTCTTT

d_gene: -
v_gene: TRBV15
abundance: -
len: 13
j_gene: TRBJ2-7
CDR3aa: CATRQRSSYEQYF
CDR3nt: TGTGCCACCCGGCAGCGGAGCTCCTACGAGCAGTACTTC

d_gene: -
v_gene: TRBV7-3
abundance: many
len: 15
j_gene: TRBJ2-3
CDR3aa: CASSLIGASTDTQYF
CDR3nt: TGTGCCAGCAGCTTAATCGGGGCTAGCACAGATACGCAGTATTTT

d_gene: -
v_gene: TRBV19
abundance: few
len: 14
j_gene: TRBJ1-5
CDR3aa: CASRRELTNQPQHF
CDR3nt: TGTGCCAGTAGGAGGGAATTAACCAATCAGCCCCAGCATTTT

d_gene: -
v_gene: TRBV28
abundance: few
len: 14
j_gene: TRBJ1-1
CDR3aa: CASSLFKVGTEAFF
CDR3nt: TGTGCCAGCAGCCTCTTCAAAGTGGGCACTGAAGCTTTCTTT

d_gene: -
v_gene: TRBV30
abundance: -
len: 11
j_gene: TRBJ2-5
CDR3aa: CAWRGEQTQYF
CDR3nt: TGTGCCTGGAGGGGAGAGCAGACCCAGTACTTC

d_gene: -
v_gene: TRBV9
abundance: few
len: 17
j_gene: TRBJ2-6
CDR3aa: CASSVTSGLSGANVLTF
CDR3nt: TGTGCCAGCAGCGTGACCTCGGGCCTCTCTGGGGCCAACGTCCTGACTTTC

d_gene: TRBD2
v_gene: TRBV12-3/TRBV12-4
abundance: many
len: 15
j_gene: TRBJ2-3
CDR3aa: CASRRTSEPTDTQYF
CDR3nt: TGTGCCAGCAGACGGACTAGCGAGCCGACAGATACGCAGTATTTT

d_gene: -
v_gene: TRBV5-1
abundance: many
len: 15
j_gene: TRBJ1-1
CDR3aa: CASSLEAGMNTEAFF
CDR3nt: TGCGCCAGCAGCTTGGAGGCAGGAATGAACACTGAAGCTTTCTTT

d_gene: TRBD1
v_gene: TRBV7-8
abundance: many
len: 15
j_gene: TRBJ2-7
CDR3aa: CASSRDRGGTYEQYF
CDR3nt: TGTGCCAGCAGTCGCGACAGGGGAGGCACCTACGAGCAGTACTTC

d_gene: -
v_gene: TRBV6-1
abundance: many
len: 15
j_gene: TRBJ2-7
CDR3aa: CASSEASGQTYEQYF
CDR3nt: TGTGCCAGCAGTGAAGCGTCAGGACAGACCTACGAGCAGTACTTC

d_gene: TRBD1
v_gene: TRBV12-3/TRBV12-4
abundance: many
len: 14
j_gene: TRBJ2-1
CDR3aa: CASTKGQGAGEQFF
CDR3nt: TGTGCCAGCACCAAGGGACAGGGGGCCGGTGAGCAGTTCTTC

d_gene: -
v_gene: TRBV4-1
abundance: -
len: 14
j_gene: TRBJ1-2
CDR3aa: CASRGTGANYGYTF
CDR3nt: TGCGCCAGCAGGGGGACGGGAGCTAACTATGGCTACACCTTC

d_gene: -
v_gene: TRBV5-1
abundance: many
len: 15
j_gene: TRBJ2-1
CDR3aa: CASRLTTGPYNEQFF
CDR3nt: TGCGCCAGCAGGTTAACGACTGGGCCCTACAATGAGCAGTTCTTC

d_gene: -
v_gene: TRBV6-1
abundance: -
len: 15
j_gene: TRBJ2-2
CDR3aa: CASSVQRSNTGELFF
CDR3nt: TGTGCCAGCAGTGTGCAGCGATCTAATACCGGGGAGCTGTTTTTT

d_gene: TRBD2
v_gene: TRBV20-1
abundance: few
len: 16
j_gene: TRBJ2-1
CDR3aa: CSARIPIGGRTEGQFF
CDR3nt: TGCAGTGCTAGAATCCCCATAGGCGGGAGGACCGAAGGACAGTTCTTC

d_gene: -
v_gene: TRBV3-1
abundance: -
len: 15
j_gene: TRBJ2-7
CDR3aa: CASSQGSVQGYEQYF
CDR3nt: TGTGCCAGCAGCCAAGGTAGCGTCCAAGGGTACGAGCAGTACTTC

d_gene: -
v_gene: TRBV12-3/TRBV12-4
abundance: -
len: 13
j_gene: TRBJ1-2
CDR3aa: CASSFRDYYGYTF
CDR3nt: TGTGCCAGCAGTTTCAGGGATTACTATGGCTACACCTTC

d_gene: TRBD1
v_gene: TRBV6-1
abundance: few
len: 14
j_gene: TRBJ1-2
CDR3aa: CASRDRGISYGYTF
CDR3nt: TGTGCCAGCAGAGACAGGGGGATTAGCTATGGCTACACCTTC

d_gene: TRBD2
v_gene: TRBV6-2/TRBV6-3
abundance: few
len: 20
j_gene: TRBJ2-7
CDR3aa: CASSWPMTGTSGRGGYEQYF
CDR3nt: TGTGCCAGCAGTTGGCCTATGACCGGGACTAGCGGGAGAGGTGGCTACGAGCAGTACTTC

d_gene: TRBD1
v_gene: TRBV2
abundance: few
len: 13
j_gene: TRBJ2-7
CDR3aa: CASSRDSLRGQYF
CDR3nt: TGTGCCAGCAGCCGGGACAGCCTTAGGGGGCAGTACTTC

d_gene: TRBD2
v_gene: TRBV20-1
abundance: -
len: 16
j_gene: TRBJ2-7
CDR3aa: CSARMTSGIYSYEQYF
CDR3nt: TGCAGTGCTAGAATGACTAGCGGGATCTACTCCTACGAGCAGTACTTC

d_gene: -
v_gene: TRBV18
abundance: many
len: 11
j_gene: TRBJ2-1
CDR3aa: CASSPPGEQFF
CDR3nt: TGTGCCAGCTCACCACCTGGCGAGCAGTTCTTC

d_gene: -
v_gene: TRBV5-5
abundance: -
len: 15
j_gene: TRBJ2-2
CDR3aa: CASSLEVKSTGELFF
CDR3nt: TGTGCCAGCAGCTTGGAAGTGAAGAGCACCGGGGAGCTGTTTTTT

d_gene: TRBD2
v_gene: TRBV3-1
abundance: -
len: 16
j_gene: TRBJ2-7
CDR3aa: CANSQLTSGRSYEQYF
CDR3nt: TGTGCCAACAGCCAACTCACTAGCGGGAGGTCCTACGAGCAGTACTTC

d_gene: -
v_gene: TRBV30
abundance: many
len: 13
j_gene: TRBJ2-7
CDR3aa: CAGHREWRDEQYF
CDR3nt: TGTGCCGGTCATAGGGAATGGAGGGACGAGCAGTACTTC

d_gene: -
v_gene: TRBV12-3/TRBV12-4
abundance: many
len: 16
j_gene: TRBJ2-2
CDR3aa: CASSLGDVGIDGELFF
CDR3nt: TGTGCCAGCAGTTTAGGGGATGTGGGAATTGACGGGGAGCTGTTTTTT

d_gene: TRBD2
v_gene: TRBV6-1
abundance: many
len: 18
j_gene: TRBJ2-7
CDR3aa: CASRRVGGIGRSSYEQYF
CDR3nt: TGTGCCAGCAGGAGGGTGGGAGGGATAGGAAGGAGCTCCTACGAGCAGTACTTC

d_gene: -
v_gene: TRBV27
abundance: few
len: 15
j_gene: TRBJ2-1
CDR3aa: CASSSTRSSYNEQFF
CDR3nt: TGTGCCAGCAGTTCCACCAGGAGCTCCTACAATGAGCAGTTCTTC

d_gene: -
v_gene: TRBV3-1
abundance: -
len: 15
j_gene: TRBJ2-3
CDR3aa: CASSLRLGGTDTQYF
CDR3nt: TGTGCCAGCAGCCTAAGGTTAGGCGGCACAGATACGCAGTATTTT

d_gene: TRBD1
v_gene: TRBV28
abundance: -
len: 16
j_gene: TRBJ2-5
CDR3aa: CASSLFQGVAEETQYF
CDR3nt: TGTGCCAGCAGCTTATTTCAGGGGGTCGCGGAAGAGACCCAGTACTTC

d_gene: TRBD1
v_gene: TRBV5-1
abundance: -
len: 14
j_gene: TRBJ1-2
CDR3aa: CASSPGQGDDGYTF
CDR3nt: TGCGCCAGCAGCCCGGGACAGGGGGATGATGGCTACACCTTC

d_gene: TRBD1
v_gene: TRBV9
abundance: -
len: 14
j_gene: TRBJ1-6
CDR3aa: CASRGGQGNSPLHF
CDR3nt: TGTGCCAGCAGGGGCGGACAGGGCAATTCACCCCTCCACTTT

d_gene: -
v_gene: TRBV5-1
abundance: many
len: 13
j_gene: TRBJ2-7
CDR3aa: CASSRADVYEQYF
CDR3nt: TGCGCCAGCAGCCGGGCCGACGTCTACGAGCAGTACTTC

d_gene: TRBD2
v_gene: TRBV19
abundance: -
len: 16
j_gene: TRBJ2-3
CDR3aa: CASSTGLAGGTDTQYF
CDR3nt: TGTGCCAGTAGTACCGGACTAGCGGGAGGCACAGATACGCAGTATTTT

d_gene: -
v_gene: TRBV6-1
abundance: many
len: 18
j_gene: TRBJ2-5
CDR3aa: CASTNGAGRDVLGETQYF
CDR3nt: TGTGCCAGCACCAACGGGGCAGGGCGGGATGTACTGGGGGAGACCCAGTACTTC

d_gene: -
v_gene: TRBV27
abundance: -
len: 16
j_gene: TRBJ2-2
CDR3aa: CASSPGFMINTGELFF
CDR3nt: TGTGCCAGCAGTCCGGGCTTTATGATTAACACCGGGGAGCTGTTTTTT

d_gene: TRBD2
v_gene: TRBV27
abundance: many
len: 15
j_gene: TRBJ2-1
CDR3aa: CASSLAGEIYNEQFF
CDR3nt: TGTGCCAGCAGTTTAGCGGGAGAGATATACAATGAGCAGTTCTTC

d_gene: -
v_gene: TRBV30
abundance: many
len: 13
j_gene: TRBJ1-1
CDR3aa: CAWSLPANTEAFF
CDR3nt: TGTGCCTGGAGTCTCCCAGCGAACACTGAAGCTTTCTTT

d_gene: TRBD1
v_gene: TRBV2
abundance: many
len: 15
j_gene: TRBJ2-7
CDR3aa: CASSEGQGSDYEQYF
CDR3nt: TGTGCCAGCAGTGAGGGACAGGGATCCGACTACGAGCAGTACTTC

d_gene: TRBD1
v_gene: TRBV13
abundance: few
len: 16
j_gene: TRBJ2-7
CDR3aa: CASSIQGGQGAYEQYF
CDR3nt: TGTGCCAGCAGCATACAGGGAGGACAGGGGGCATACGAGCAGTACTTC

d_gene: -
v_gene: TRBV7-9
abundance: -
len: 13
j_gene: TRBJ2-7
CDR3aa: CASSMAIFYEQYF
CDR3nt: TGTGCCAGTAGTATGGCGATTTTCTACGAGCAGTACTTC

d_gene: -
v_gene: TRBV10-1
abundance: many
len: 15
j_gene: TRBJ2-2
CDR3aa: CASSEAGVNTGELFF
CDR3nt: TGCGCCAGCAGTGAGGCAGGGGTTAACACCGGGGAGCTGTTTTTT

d_gene: TRBD2
v_gene: TRBV27
abundance: -
len: 17
j_gene: TRBJ2-1
CDR3aa: CASSPGTSGASANEQFF
CDR3nt: TGTGCCAGCAGTCCAGGGACTAGCGGAGCCTCCGCCAATGAGCAGTTCTTC

d_gene: -
v_gene: TRBV5-5
abundance: few
len: 12
j_gene: TRBJ1-2
CDR3aa: CASSYHNYGYTF
CDR3nt: TGTGCCAGCAGCTATCATAACTATGGCTACACCTTC